This TCR beta chain was identified during a study of regulatory T cells in long-lasting Graves disease. CDR1 SQVTM and CDR2 ANQGSEA come from the germline V gene. This CDR3 spans 15 amino acids. V lost 2 bases, J lost 5 bases, and 18 bases lay in between. Arm-PCR of CDR3 regions with iRepertoire HTBI primers generated TCR beta libraries. In the authors' workflow: Sample data revealed fewer than 70 TRBV and 12 to 15 TRBJ segments. A single record per CDR3 protein comes from TCRdb applying MiXCR to the multiplex PCR reads. Clone size and V and J calls follow TCRdb, not the original study. The sample carries about 610,000 distinct CDR3 sequences, 15% to 20% recorded once. Time point defined: newly diagnosed GD, antithyroid drugs for less than 3 months. TCR sequences were obtained from RNA taken from PBMCs. The same sample was also studied in work on T cells in Graves' hyperthyroidism and ophthalmopathy. Per that paper: When the TCR CDR3 underwent first-round RT-PCR, the HTBI primer set was used. Patients with ophthalmopathy were separated from those with stable hyperthyroidism by a 13 V-J model.

V gene TRBV29-1 combines with J gene TRBJ1-1; D might be TRBD1 (6 bases). This TCR was recovered from a man between 18 and 35 years old with Graves disease. The material was peripheral blood mononuclear cells (PBMCs), obtained at new diagnosis, from a patient treated with antithyroid drugs. CDR3 sequence: CSVEPSATGGTEAFF. Here the CDR3 DNA reads TGCAGCGTTGAACCCTCCGCGACAGGCGGGACTGAAGCTTTCTTT.